In its sample, the clone carrying this T cell receptor (beta chain) was seen a few times. Its matching antigen is unknown. Donors had nominal health at sampling but likely had unrecorded immune exposures. These data come from a study of cytomegalovirus exposure and HLA in healthy donors. The PCR was carried out with 60 Vbeta primers and 13 Jbeta primers. Produced via immunoSEQ multiplex PCR; TCRdb's table is partial and in-frame only. The sample has around 100,000 clones; 74% are singletons. Germline values: CDR1 SGDLS, CDR2 YYNGEE. After removal of 1 base from V and 2 bases from J, the junction contained 7 bases not matched to a gene. This CDR3 region has 16 residues. The study's findings and limits: An assumption of roughly uniform sequencing depth across donors underlay the presence/absence analyses. The productive fraction for most TCR beta V segments was about 90% or about 30% in an earlier analysis.

The sequencing input was PBMCs. The origin of this receptor is a man aged 50 to 59 in good health and CMV-seropositive. The chain uses TRBV9 and TRBJ2-3, with TRBD2 matching over 7 bases. DNA of the CDR3: TGTGCCAGCAGCGTACGGGACTACAAACCCACAGATACGCAGTATTTT. Residues: CASSVRDYKPTDTQYF.